The TCR beta chain described here comes from a study of cytomegalovirus exposure and HLA in healthy donors. The PCR was carried out with 60 Vbeta primers and 13 Jbeta primers. Repertoires were generated with immunoSEQ multiplex PCR, while TCRdb's copy carries only in-frame clones and drops some. The sample consists of around 140,000 clones, roughly 74% of them appearing once. Germline values: CDR1 SGHRS, CDR2 YFSETQ. The CDR3 is 16 residues long. The specimen sequenced was PBMCs. This chain links TRBV5-1 with TRBJ2-5; 9 bases match TRBD2. The DNA end is more similar to TRBJ2-7, so the J call may be wrong. The receptor's source is a woman aged 18-29 years in good health and CMV-seropositive. The CDR3 reads CASSLGRGGAAYEQYF. In DNA, the CDR3 is TGCGCCAGCAGCTTGGGGCGGGGGGGTGCCGCCTACGAGCAGTACTTC.